The next 3 T cell receptor beta chains were all read from a single sample in a study of monozygotic twins with inflammatory bowel disease (dated by TCRdb to about 2019). Library preparation was by 5' RACE. Data came from an Illumina HiSeq 2500. Each entry corresponds to one CDR3 protein sequence from reads that TCRdb reprocessed, and DNA is not given. The sample's table lists a count of approximately 400,000 distinct CDR3 sequences. Of the sample, approximately 2.4% falls within the top ten clones. What was sequenced was blood. The source is a human donor with ulcerative colitis or Crohn's disease, or a healthy co-twin of an affected twin (not recorded which).

The chain recombines TRBV19 with TRBJ2-7; TCRdb's D gene call, TRBD1, goes unchecked for lack of DNA. The CDR3 totals 18 residues. Germline CDR1 LNHDA, CDR2 SQIVND (reference sequence). CDR3 protein: CASSIPTSGTGSSYEQYF.

The genes are TRBV5-6 and TRBJ1-4; TCRdb's D call of TRBD1 is untestable without DNA. The CDR3 has 19 residues. The V gene's germline CDR1 is SGHDT and CDR2 YYEEEE. CDR3 region: CASSYDRDRGLATNEKLFF.

The rearrangement links TRBV12-3 or TRBV12-4 to TRBJ2-1; TCRdb's assignment of TRBD1 cannot be checked, as there is no DNA. The CDR3 extends over 14 amino acids. This CDR3 is CASSLGGGDNEQFF.